This T cell receptor (beta chain) was identified during a study of OX40 agonist ivuxolimab in advanced cancers. Study overall: While on treatment, patients had intravenous ivuxolimab at 0.01 to 10 mg/kg every 2 weeks. General observations from the study: Clonal expansion among partial responders at 0.1-3.0 mg/kg ranked near the lowest. Expanded clones belonging to CD8+ T cells outnumbered, on average, those of CD4+.

Germline V gives CDR1 ENHRY, CDR2 SYGVKD. The CDR3 length is 17 residues. J was trimmed by 1 base and V by 0 bases; bases with no gene match: 6. This clone has more than one count but fewer than ten. Its antigen is still unknown. Profiled with immunoSEQ multiplex PCR; TCRdb holds only in-frame clones, not every one. The table shows about 79,000 clones, with over 75% occurring only once. A history of autoimmune disease or systemic immunosuppression excluded patients. This chain connects TRBV10-3 to TRBJ2-3; 8 nucleotides match TRBD2. The sample consisted of CD4+ or CD8+ T cells sorted from blood, taken in a trial of the OX40 agonist ivuxolimab. The TCR sequence derives from an adult with an advanced solid tumor such as melanoma, head and neck, liver or kidney cancer. The DNA for the CDR3 is TGTGCCATCAGTGAGTCCAAGAGCGGGAGCGGCACAGATACGCAGTATTTT. This gives the protein CAISESKSGSGTDTQYF.